Listed below are T cell receptor beta chains from one sample, sequenced in a study of blood T cell repertoires in COVID-19. Data came from immunoSEQ multiplex PCR; TCRdb stores just in-frame clones and leaves some out. The sample lists around 190,000 clones; 84% were seen once. Sequencing was done on a sample of peripheral blood. The receptors shown here come from a human donor in a cohort sampled during active COVID-19. CDR3s include the opening cysteine and the closing phenylalanine or tryptophan. D genes are given only for firm matches. Size is omitted from some rows. Given values are once, few, many or a class for expanded clones.

TGCGCCAGCAGCCAACCCCCCAGCTACGAGCAGTACTTC | CASSQPPSYEQYF | TRBJ2-7 | TRBV4-1 | - | -
TGCGCCAGCAGCCCTAGACTTCCTGGAAACACCATATATTTT | CASSPRLPGNTIYF | TRBJ1-3 | TRBV5-1 | few | -
TGTGCCAGCAGCCAAGACTCGGGCGGGGGGGCGTCCACCGGGGAGCTGTTTTTT | CASSQDSGGGASTGELFF | TRBJ2-2 | TRBV4-2 | few | TRBD2
TGCGCCAGCAGCTTGGGCCCATCAGGGGTTGAGGAGACCCAGTACTTC | CASSLGPSGVEETQYF | TRBJ2-5 | TRBV5-1 | - | -
TGTGCCAGCAGCCACGGGTGTCCCGACAATGAGCAGTTCTTC | CASSHGCPDNEQFF | TRBJ2-1 | TRBV3-1/TRBV3-2 | - | -
TGTGCCAGCGCGGAGGGCGGGGGCGAAGGCTATGGCTACACCTTC | CASAEGGGEGYGYTF | TRBJ1-2 | TRBV2 | few | -
TGTGCCAGTAGTACGAGGGATGAGAATGAAGCTTTCTTT | CASSTRDENEAFF | TRBJ1-1 | TRBV19 | - | -
TGTGCCAGCAGCTTAGGCCAGGGTAACTATGGCTACACCTTC | CASSLGQGNYGYTF | TRBJ1-2 | TRBV7-9 | - | -
TGTGCCATCAGTGAGTGGGGGGACCCTGAAGCTTTCTTT | CAISEWGDPEAFF | TRBJ1-1 | TRBV10-3 | - | -
TGTGCCAGCAGCAGGGGACTAGCGGGGGGGCTTGATACGCAGTATTTT | CASSRGLAGGLDTQYF | TRBJ2-3 | TRBV5-6 | - | TRBD2
TGTGCCAGCAGTCCTCAGGGGAACACCGGGGAGCTGTTTTTT | CASSPQGNTGELFF | TRBJ2-2 | TRBV6-5 | few | -
TGCGCCAGCAGCCAACGGACTAGCGGCAGCACAGATACGCAGTATTTT | CASSQRTSGSTDTQYF | TRBJ2-3 | TRBV5-1 | - | TRBD2
TGTGCCAGCAGCCTGGGCATGGGCCCCTACGAGCAGTACTTC | CASSLGMGPYEQYF | TRBJ2-7 | TRBV3-1/TRBV3-2 | once | -
TGTGCCATCAGTGAGTCAGGACTAGCGATATTGGGGGGGAATGAGCAGTTCTTC | CAISESGLAILGGNEQFF | TRBJ2-1 | TRBV10-3 | once | TRBD2
TGCGCCAGCAGCTCGAGCGGGGACTACAATGAGCAGTTCTTC | CASSSSGDYNEQFF | TRBJ2-1 | TRBV5-1 | once | TRBD2
TGTGCCAGCAGCCAACCAGGGGAGACCCAGTACTTC | CASSQPGETQYF | TRBJ2-5 | TRBV3-1/TRBV3-2 | - | -
TGTGCCAGCAGCGACCGGACTAGCGGGGCCGGGGAGCTGTTTTTT | CASSDRTSGAGELFF | TRBJ2-2 | TRBV9 | few | TRBD2
TGTGCCAGCAGCCCCAGGGAGGGGCTGAACACTGAAGCTTTCTTT | CASSPREGLNTEAFF | TRBJ1-1 | TRBV7-6 | once | -
TGTGCCAGCAGCGTAGACCCCCCGGGAGTTGAGCAGTTCTTC | CASSVDPPGVEQFF | TRBJ2-1 | TRBV9 | medium-sized | -
TGTGCCAGCAGCCCGGGAAGATATGGCTACACCTTC | CASSPGRYGYTF | TRBJ1-2 | TRBV3-1/TRBV3-2 | - | -
TGTGCCAGCAGCTTAGATAGCGGGGGACCTACCGGGGAGCTGTTTTTT | CASSLDSGGPTGELFF | TRBJ2-2 | TRBV5-4 | - | TRBD2
TGTGCCAGCAGCTTGGCAGACAGGGGTGAGCAGTTCTTC | CASSLADRGEQFF | TRBJ2-1 | TRBV11-2 | once | TRBD1
TGTGCCAGCGGCCGGGACACCTCCTACGAGCAGTACTTC | CASGRDTSYEQYF | TRBJ2-7 | TRBV6-5 | - | -
TGCGCCAGCAGCCAAGTGGCGGCCCCTGAATTCGGCTACACCTTC | CASSQVAAPEFGYTF | TRBJ1-2 | TRBV4-1 | once | -
TGTGCCAGCAGCCCAGGGGGCCAGAACACTGAAGCTTTCTTT | CASSPGGQNTEAFF | TRBJ1-1 | TRBV5-6 | - | TRBD1
TGTGCCAGCAGCGTAGGGGGGGGCATAGGGAATGAGCAGTTCTTC | CASSVGGGIGNEQFF | TRBJ2-1 | TRBV9 | - | -
TGCGCCAGCAGCCGGTTAAGGGGTCAGCCCCAGCATTTT | CASSRLRGQPQHF | TRBJ1-5 | TRBV4-1 | few | -
TGTGCCAGCTCACCACCGAGAGCAGGGGTAGCAGAGACCCAGTACTTC | CASSPPRAGVAETQYF | TRBJ2-5 | TRBV18 | - | -
TGTGCCAGCAGTGAAGGGACAGAGGATGAAAAACTGTTTTTT | CASSEGTEDEKLFF | TRBJ1-4 | TRBV6-1 | - | -
TGCGCCAGCAGTGAAGTAGGGGGCAAAACTGAAGCTTTCTTT | CASSEVGGKTEAFF | TRBJ1-1 | TRBV10-2 | - | TRBD1
TGTGCCAGCAGCCCCGGACAGGCCAGCGGCTACACCTTC | CASSPGQASGYTF | TRBJ1-2 | TRBV11-1 | - | TRBD1
TGTGCCAGCAGTTTGGCCCCCTCACAGGGGGCTACCCCCCATGGCTACACCTTC | CASSLAPSQGATPHGYTF | TRBJ1-2 | TRBV27 | - | TRBD1
TGTGCCAGTTGGGGGACAGTCTCTGGGGCCAACGTCCTGACTTTC | CASWGTVSGANVLTF | TRBJ2-6 | TRBV2 | - | TRBD1
TGTGCCAGCAGCGGGGGCGGAGCATACGAGCAGTACTTC | CASSGGGAYEQYF | TRBJ2-7 | TRBV9 | - | -
TGTGCCAGTAGTAGAGTTGTTCGGGATTATCTAGGTGGCTACACCTTC | CASSRVVRDYLGGYTF | TRBJ1-2 | TRBV19 | - | -
TGTGCCAGCAGCCAAGAAGGAACAGGGGGCTTCAATGAGCAGTTCTTC | CASSQEGTGGFNEQFF | TRBJ2-1 | TRBV4-2 | - | TRBD1
TGTGCCAGCAGCTTAGTGGGACTAGCAAAAGAGACCCAGTACTTC | CASSLVGLAKETQYF | TRBJ2-5 | TRBV7-9 | - | TRBD2
TGTGCCAGCGAACACCGGGAGACGGATGAAAAACTGTTTTTT | CASEHRETDEKLFF | TRBJ1-4 | TRBV19 | - | -
TGTGCCAGCAGCCCGGACAGGGTAGACTACGAGCAGTACTTC | CASSPDRVDYEQYF | TRBJ2-7 | TRBV5-4 | few | TRBD1
TGTGCCAGCAGTACCACCTCCCTAGCGGTTTTAGAGACCCAGTACTTC | CASSTTSLAVLETQYF | TRBJ2-5 | TRBV13 | - | TRBD2
TGCAGGGGGGGCCAAGCCAATGAGCAGTTCTTC | CRGGQANEQFF | TRBJ2-1 | TRBV29-1 | - | -
TGTGCCACCAGTGGACTAGCGGGCAATGAGCAGTTCTTC | CATSGLAGNEQFF | TRBJ2-1 | TRBV24-1 | - | TRBD2
TGCAGCGTTGAAGATCTTGGAAAGGGAGGACACACATGGGAGCAGTTCTTC | CSVEDLGKGGHTWEQFF | TRBJ2-1 | TRBV29-1 | - | -
TGTGCCAGCAGCTTCGTCTCCTACGAGCAGTACTTC | CASSFVSYEQYF | TRBJ2-7 | TRBV12-3/TRBV12-4 | - | -
TGTGCCAGCAGCTTAGTGGGGGCCGACTACGAGCAGTACTTC | CASSLVGADYEQYF | TRBJ2-7 | TRBV5-6 | - | -
TGTGCCAGCTCACCAACGTCCGGGGGGTCCTATAATTCACCCCTCCACTTT | CASSPTSGGSYNSPLHF | TRBJ1-6 | TRBV18 | - | -
TGTGCCAGCAGCGCCGGGACAGCATCCTACGAGCAGTACTTC | CASSAGTASYEQYF | TRBJ2-7 | TRBV5-6 | few | TRBD1
TGCGCCAGCAGCTACGGACAGGGAGGATACGAGCAGTACTTC | CASSYGQGGYEQYF | TRBJ2-7 | TRBV4-1 | - | TRBD1
TGTGCCAGCAGCCAAACACTAGAATCCTACAATGAGCAGTTCTTC | CASSQTLESYNEQFF | TRBJ2-1 | TRBV7-2 | - | -
TGTGCCAGCAGCCCTGGGAGGGGGGACCAAAACATTCAGTACTTC | CASSPGRGDQNIQYF | TRBJ2-4 | TRBV9 | - | -
TGCGCCAGCAGCATTCGTTCTACAACTAATGAAAAACTGTTTTTT | CASSIRSTTNEKLFF | TRBJ1-4 | TRBV5-1 | - | -
TGTGCCAGTAGTATAGGGCAGGGGTTACAGCCCCAGCATTTT | CASSIGQGLQPQHF | TRBJ1-5 | TRBV19 | - | -
TGTGCCAGCAGCCCCTTTACCAGCGGTGCTAGCACAGATACGCAGTATTTT | CASSPFTSGASTDTQYF | TRBJ2-3 | TRBV9 | - | -
TGCGCCAGCAGCTTGGCCAGGGAAGGCTACACCTTC | CASSLAREGYTF | TRBJ1-2 | TRBV5-1 | - | -
TGCGCCAGCAGCCCGGTATGGGGGCGGAGGGAGACCCAGTACTTC | CASSPVWGRRETQYF | TRBJ2-5 | TRBV5-1 | once | -
TGTGCCAGCAGCTTGGGCAGGGCTGAGTATGGCTACACCTTC | CASSLGRAEYGYTF | TRBJ1-2 | TRBV11-2 | - | -
TGCGCCAGCAGCACCCAGACAGTGAACACTGAAGCTTTCTTT | CASSTQTVNTEAFF | TRBJ1-1 | TRBV5-1 | - | -
TGTGCCAGCGGCACAGGCCTCTCTGGGGCCAACGTCCTGACTTTC | CASGTGLSGANVLTF | TRBJ2-6 | TRBV6-5 | - | -
TGTGCCAGCAGTTTAAATAGCGAGGGTTCCTACGAGCAGTACTTC | CASSLNSEGSYEQYF | TRBJ2-7 | TRBV27 | once | -
TGTGCCAGTAGTGTGTACAGGGGGAGGACCTATAATTCACCCCTCCACTTT | CASSVYRGRTYNSPLHF | TRBJ1-6 | TRBV19 | once | TRBD1